The 2 T cell receptor beta chains below all came from one sample that was sequenced in a study of vaccination and CD4 T cells after COVID-19. The assay that was used to sequence DNA from cultured CD4+ T cells was the Oncomine TCR Beta short-read assay. TCRdb reprocessed the PCR reads via MiXCR and lists one record per CDR3 protein. There are about 14,000 distinct CDR3 sequences in the sample; 30% to 35% occur only once, and roughly 10% lies in the top ten. Regarding treatment: roughly 10-day PBMC culture with coronavirus spike peptide pools or control peptides (ViraFEST assay). Antigen specificity for these receptors is unknown. Sequenced material: CD4+ T cells from blood, cultured in vitro, taken after SARS-CoV-2 vaccination. These receptors all come from a human donor who had recovered from COVID-19.

This clonotype was picked up a small number of times. The rearrangement uses TRBV20-1 and TRBJ1-6; the match to TRBD1 covers 7 bases. Trimming removed 5 bases from V and 9 bases from J; junction bases left unmatched: 13. Germline CDR1 reads DFQATT; CDR2 reads SNEGSKA (reference sequence). The CDR3 runs 15 residues. CDR3 sequence reads: CSASNWGQSGSPLHF. In DNA form, the CDR3 reads TGCAGTGCTTCGAATTGGGGACAGTCGGGTTCACCCCTCCACTTT.

The sample holds a few counts of this clonotype. CDR3 nucleotide sequence: TGTGCCAGCAGTTCTTCCCGAGGGATTTACGAGCAGTACTTC. Translated, it gives CASSSSRGIYEQYF. The genes are TRBV7-2 and TRBJ2-7; D might be TRBD2 (5 bases). CDR1 is SGHTA, CDR2 FQGNSA, per germline. The CDR3 runs 14 residues. Trimming shortened V by 6 bases and J by 4 bases, and 16 bases separated the two germline ends.